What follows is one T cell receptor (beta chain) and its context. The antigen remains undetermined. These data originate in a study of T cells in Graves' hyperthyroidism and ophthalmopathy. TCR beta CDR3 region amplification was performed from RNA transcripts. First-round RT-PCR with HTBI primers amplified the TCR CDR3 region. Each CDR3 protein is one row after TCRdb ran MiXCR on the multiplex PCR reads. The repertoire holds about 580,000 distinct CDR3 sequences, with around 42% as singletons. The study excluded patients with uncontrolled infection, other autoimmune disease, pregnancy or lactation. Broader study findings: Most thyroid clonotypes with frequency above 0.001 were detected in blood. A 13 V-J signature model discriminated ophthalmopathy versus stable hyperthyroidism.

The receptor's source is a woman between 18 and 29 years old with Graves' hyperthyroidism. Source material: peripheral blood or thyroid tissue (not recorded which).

The CDR3 coding sequence is TGTGCCAGCAGCTTTTCTGCCGCCTCTGGAAAACTGTTTTTT. It is translated as CASSFSAASGKLFF. V is TRBV5-4 and J is TRBJ1-4; D is uncertain. CDR3 size: 14 residues. The V gene lost 2 bases and the J gene lost 10 bases, with 15 bases spanning the gap. The germline gives CDR1 SGHNT, CDR2 YYREEE (reference sequence).